Below are 31 T cell receptor beta chains sequenced from a single sample in a study of T and B cells in COVID-19 patients. Blood genomic DNA input for TRB amplification was about 240-550 ng. TRB rearrangements were amplified by multiplex PCR with BIOMED2 TRB-A/B primers. TCRdb analysed the multiplex PCR reads with MiXCR anew, one entry per CDR3 protein. The sample consists of around 28,000 distinct CDR3 sequences, 32% of them appearing once. The sequencing sample was made of blood. These receptors came from a human donor who had recovered from COVID-19.

The V call is TRBV5-6, the J call TRBJ2-5; weak D call: TRBD2 (5 bases). The V end was cut by 4 bases, the J end by 5 bases, with 15 bases between. Looked up from germline, CDR1 is SGHDT and CDR2 is YYEEEE. CDR3 length equals 14 residues. The CDR3 here is CASSGWGEGETQYF. The CDR3 DNA sequence: TGTGCCAGCAGCGGGTGGGGAGAAGGGGAGACCCAGTACTTC.

This chain joins TRBV21-1 and TRBJ1-2. TRBV21-1 is a pseudogene segment. There are 15 residues in the CDR3. The CDR3 is CASSFGERDDYGYTF. The CDR3 nucleotides are TGTGCCAGCAGCTTTGGTGAGAGGGATGACTATGGCTACACCTTC.

There are many counts of this clonotype. The V and J genes are TRBV12-3 or TRBV12-4 and TRBJ2-1, with D hard to call. The CDR3 extends over 11 amino acids. V was shortened by 5 bases and J by 8 bases, with 7 bases between the two germline ends. CDR3 in DNA: TGTGCCAGCAGTCCCCGCGATGAGCAGTTCTTC. It translates to CASSPRDEQFF.

V usage is TRBV4-3 and J usage is TRBJ1-2, with TRBD1 identical over 8 bases. The trim removed 2 bases at V and 5 bases at J, leaving 1 base unmatched. The CDR3 has 13 residues. Germline V CDR1 and CDR2: LGHNA, YSLEER. The CDR3 coding sequence is TGCGCCAGCAGCCAAAACAGGGGGTATGGCTACACCTTC. This encodes CASSQNRGYGYTF.

This clonotype was recorded at least ten times. This chain links TRBV6-2 or TRBV6-3 with TRBJ2-7, with 9 bases aligning to TRBD2. Germline V lookup: CDR1 MNHEY, CDR2 SVGEGT. The CDR3 is 14 residues long. V shed 10 bases, J shed 2 bases, and the junction held 9 bases outside the gene matches. CDR3 region: CATRERGAPYEQYF. CDR3 coding DNA: TGTGCCACTCGGGAGCGGGGGGCTCCCTACGAGCAGTACTTC.

The rearrangement links TRBV27 to TRBJ1-1; 7 positions match TRBD1. V lost 1 base to trimming and J lost 2 bases; unmatched junction nucleotides: 4. Germline V gives CDR1 MNHEY, CDR2 SMNVEV (reference sequence). The CDR3 sequence is 15 residues long. The CDR3 sequence is CASSLFTGANTEAFF. DNA for the CDR3: TGTGCCAGCAGTTTATTTACAGGGGCAAACACTGAAGCTTTCTTT.

The chain links TRBV27 to TRBJ2-7, with 9 bases matching TRBD1. From germline, CDR1 is MNHEY and CDR2 SMNVEV (reference sequence). V dropped 5 bases and J dropped 0; count of bases not matched to a gene: 5. The CDR3 sequence is 15 residues long. The CDR3 coding sequence is TGTGCCAGCAGTGTCCGGGACAGGGTCTCCTACGAGCAGTACTTC. The encoded protein is CASSVRDRVSYEQYF.

This sequence joins TRBV7-3 and TRBJ1-2; D ambiguous. CDR1 and CDR2 from the germline V gene are SGHTA and FQGTGA. This CDR3 is 13 amino acids long. Trimming cost V 4 bases and J 4 bases, with 10 bases left between them. The CDR3 bases are TGTGCCAGCAGCTCGGACGGAGGCTATGGCTACACCTTC. Amino acid sequence: CASSSDGGYGYTF.

About this clonotype: The junction differs from germline at one of its ends, possibly a read error. This chain joins TRBV20-1 and TRBJ2-1; 9 positions match TRBD2. CDR1 is DFQATT and CDR2 is SNEGSKA in the germline V gene (reference sequence). This CDR3 is 15 amino acids long. The CDR3 reads CSARTSVSSYNERFF. CDR3 nucleotide sequence: TGCAGTGCCCGGACTAGCGTTTCCTCCTACAATGAGCGGTTCTTC.

The CDR3 DNA reads as TGTGCCAGCTCATCGGGACTAGCGGGAGGTGAGACCCAGTACTTC. Translating gives CASSSGLAGGETQYF. This rearrangement joins TRBV18 to TRBJ2-5; TRBD2 agrees at 15 bases. Unmatched junction bases numbered 3, after V lost 5 bases and J lost 5 bases. The CDR3 has 15 residues. Germline V gene sequence: CDR1 KGHSH, CDR2 LQKENI.

This clonotype came up many times. The chain has TRBV19 and TRBJ2-3; D is unclear. With 6 bases removed from V and 0 bases from J, the gap between germline ends came to 13 bases. CDR3 length: 15 amino acids. CDR1 and CDR2 (germline): LNHDA, SQIVND (reference sequence). CDR3 in DNA: TGTGCCAGTAGGACCTTTTATGGGAGCACAGATACGCAGTATTTT. Its translation: CASRTFYGSTDTQYF.

This clonotype was seen a few times. Here the CDR3 reads CASSPTFGGKNEQYF. Written as DNA, the CDR3 is TGTGCCAGCAGCCCGACCTTTGGGGGTAAGAACGAGCAGTACTTC. The chain links TRBV11-2 to TRBJ2-7; the D call may be TRBD1 or TRBD2 (5 bases each). V lost 5 bases to trimming and J lost 5 bases, with 19 bases between them. Germline V gives CDR1 SGHAT, CDR2 FQNNGV. The CDR3 spans 15 residues.

The chain combines TRBV12-3 or TRBV12-4 with TRBJ1-1; D is ambiguous. This CDR3 is built from 14 residues. V dropped 1 base and J dropped 2 bases, with 8 bases sitting between them. The CDR3 protein is CASSLGQTNTEAFF. The CDR3 nucleotides read TGTGCCAGCAGTTTAGGGCAGACAAACACTGAAGCTTTCTTT.

The V call is TRBV19, the J call TRBJ1-5, with no clear D. This CDR3 contains 15 residues. The germline V gene encodes CDR1 LNHDA and CDR2 SQIVND (reference sequence). V gave up 2 bases and J gave up 6 bases, with 14 bases separating them. CDR3 coding DNA: TGTGCCAGTAGTATATGGGCCGGGCCTAGTCAGCCCCAGCATTTT. Protein product: CASSIWAGPSQPQHF.

This sequence joins TRBV6-4 and TRBJ2-5; the match to TRBD2 covers 15 bases. V was clipped by 2 bases and J by 5 bases; unmatched bases: 3. Germline lookup yields CDR1 MRHNA and CDR2 SNTAGT. The CDR3 sequence is 16 residues long. The CDR3 DNA sequence: TGTGCCAGCAGTGACGCTGGACTAGCGGGGGGGGAGACCCAGTACTTC. Translation gives CASSDAGLAGGETQYF.

This clonotype was seen many times. The CDR3 spells CASSYGRRAEQYF. The CDR3 DNA sequence: TGTGCCAGCAGTTACGGCAGACGCGCCGAGCAGTACTTC. The chain combines TRBV6-5 with TRBJ2-7; unclear D gene. The CDR3 loop spans 13 amino acids. V was shortened by 2 bases and J by 6 bases, with 11 bases between the two germline ends. Germline V gene lookup returns CDR1 MNHEY and CDR2 SVGAGI.

With regard to this clonotype: This may be a read error: a much more frequent sequence differs by one nucleotide. The chain carries TRBV10-1 and TRBJ1-2; unclear D gene. Germline V gene sequence: CDR1 WNHNN, CDR2 SYGVQD (reference sequence). The CDR3 totals 14 residues. For the CDR3, the DNA is TGTGCCAGCAGTTACTCGGACGGCGTGTGCGGCTACACCTTC. As protein: CASSYSDGVCGYTF.

The sample holds a few counts of this clonotype. V usage is TRBV12-3 or TRBV12-4 and J usage is TRBJ2-7; 8 bases align to TRBD1. With V trimmed by 8 bases and J by 3 bases, 12 bases remained unmatched. The CDR3 consists of 15 residues. CDR3 sequence reads: CASQRGTGGNYEQYF. The DNA for the CDR3 is TGTGCCAGCCAACGTGGGACAGGCGGGAACTACGAGCAGTACTTC.

This clonotype has a handful of counts. CDR3 region: CSARDLPDNYGYTF. DNA of the CDR3: TGCAGTGCTAGAGATCTCCCGGATAACTATGGCTACACCTTC. The V and J genes are TRBV20-1 and TRBJ1-2; D remains ambiguous. Germline lookup yields CDR1 DFQATT and CDR2 SNEGSKA (reference sequence). Trimming took off 0 bases at V and 1 base at J, with 9 bases between the two ends. The CDR3 loop spans 14 amino acids.

This clonotype counts as medium-sized. V is TRBV29-1 and J is TRBJ2-6; D is undetermined. The CDR3 runs to 13 residues. CDR1 is SQVTM, CDR2 ANQGSEA, per germline. V gave up 3 bases and J gave up 1 base, with 4 bases separating them. The CDR3 DNA reads TGCAGCGTTGAGGGATCTGGGGCCAACGTCCTGACTTTC. Translating it yields CSVEGSGANVLTF.

The J gene is TRBJ2-7, the V gene TRBV7-9, with TRBD1 matching 8 bases. CDR3 length: 17 amino acids. Germline CDR1 SEHNR, CDR2 FQNEAQ (reference sequence). V lost 5 bases to trimming and J lost 1 base; unmatched junction nucleotides: 13. CDR3 in amino acids: CASSPNLGQGSSYEQYF. The CDR3 DNA follows: TGTGCCAGCAGCCCGAACCTAGGACAGGGATCATCCTACGAGCAGTACTTC.

This clonotype was counted only a few times. This chain uses TRBV10-3 with TRBJ2-6; D gene unclear. Germline CDR1 reads ENHRY; CDR2 reads SYGVKD. The V end was cut by 5 bases, the J end by 2 bases, with 10 bases between. The CDR3 covers 15 residues. DNA for the CDR3: TGTGCCATCAGTAGTTCTGTAGCTGGGGCCAACGTCCTGACTTTC. Protein sequence: CAISSSVAGANVLTF.

Concerning this clonotype: Germline is not matched at one junction end, which may reflect a read error. The chain joins TRBV12-3 or TRBV12-4 to TRBJ1-2, with 10 bases that match TRBD1. The CDR3 sequence is 13 residues long. CDR3 protein: CASSPGQGKRFSF. In DNA, the CDR3 is TGTGCCAGCAGCCCGGGACAGGGGAAGCGTTTCTCCTTC.

By its share, this clonotype is medium-sized. The gene calls are TRBV29-1 and TRBJ2-3; D is ambiguous. CDR1 and CDR2 (germline): SQVTM, ANQGSEA. The CDR3 sequence is 13 residues long. The V end lost 1 base, the J end lost 6 bases, and 11 bases lay between the germline ends. The chain's CDR3 is CSVEGPARDTQYF. The DNA of the CDR3 is TGCAGCGTTGAAGGGCCGGCCAGGGATACGCAGTATTTT.

This clonotype has a count of ten or more. V usage is TRBV19 and J usage is TRBJ1-2; D is uncertain. V was shortened by 3 bases and J by 3 bases, with 11 bases between the two germline ends. Germline CDR1 reads LNHDA; CDR2 reads SQIVND (reference sequence). This CDR3 has 14 amino acids. The CDR3 sequence is CASSITPGDYGYTF. CDR3 nucleotide sequence: TGTGCCAGTAGTATCACCCCCGGGGACTATGGCTACACCTTC.

The chain employs TRBV19 and TRBJ1-2; D is perhaps TRBD1 (5 bases). Germline CDR1 is LNHDA and CDR2 is SQIVND (reference sequence). V lost 3 bases to trimming and J lost 5 bases, with 19 bases between them. The CDR3 is made up of 16 amino acids. The CDR3 sequence is CASSILSGFGVYGYTF. The CDR3 DNA reads as TGTGCCAGTAGTATTTTATCAGGGTTCGGCGTATATGGCTACACCTTC.

This clonotype appeared many times. The gene calls are TRBV19 and TRBJ1-2; 10 positions match TRBD1. The V gene end was trimmed by 4 bases and the J gene end by 7 bases; junction bases not matched to a gene: 6. Germline V gives CDR1 LNHDA, CDR2 SQIVND (reference sequence). The length of the CDR3 is 14 residues. CDR3 in DNA: TGTGCCAGTAGTACCTCCGGACAGGGGGGTGGCTACACCTTC. Its protein is CASSTSGQGGGYTF.

This clonotype was counted many times. This rearrangement joins TRBV19 to TRBJ2-1; no definite D call. Trimming removed 1 base at V and 2 bases at J, with 3 bases between. Germline assignment: CDR1 LNHDA and CDR2 SQIVND (reference sequence). The CDR3 spans 13 residues. CDR3 sequence: CASSIAPYNEQFF. The DNA of the CDR3 is TGTGCCAGTAGTATAGCCCCCTACAATGAGCAGTTCTTC.

The V call is TRBV7-9, the J call TRBJ2-5; possibly TRBD1 or TRBD2 for D (6 bases each). The CDR3 is 15 residues long. Per the germline V gene, CDR1 is SEHNR and CDR2 is FQNEAQ (reference sequence). Trimming shortened V by 0 bases and J by 5 bases, and 13 bases separated the two germline ends. The CDR3 coding sequence is TGTGCCAGCAGCTTAGCGGGGGCACGGGGGGAGACCCAGTACTTC. Protein: CASSLAGARGETQYF.

The chain employs TRBV6-5 and TRBJ1-2; D is unclear. CDR3 length: 11 amino acids. In germline, CDR1 is MNHEY, CDR2 SVGAGI. V was trimmed by 8 bases and J by 8 bases, leaving 12 bases between them. CDR3 nucleotides: TGTGCCAGCCTAGGCCCGGCGGGCTACACCTTC. It specifies CASLGPAGYTF.

This clonotype has only a few counts. The genes are TRBV6-2 or TRBV6-3 and TRBJ1-1; possibly TRBD1 for D (6 bases). Germline V lookup: CDR1 MNHEY, CDR2 SVGEGT. With 2 bases removed from V and 0 bases from J, the gap between germline ends came to 7 bases. The CDR3 length is 14 residues. The CDR3 here is CASSYDRMNTEAFF. CDR3 coding DNA: TGTGCCAGCAGTTACGACAGGATGAACACTGAAGCTTTCTTT.